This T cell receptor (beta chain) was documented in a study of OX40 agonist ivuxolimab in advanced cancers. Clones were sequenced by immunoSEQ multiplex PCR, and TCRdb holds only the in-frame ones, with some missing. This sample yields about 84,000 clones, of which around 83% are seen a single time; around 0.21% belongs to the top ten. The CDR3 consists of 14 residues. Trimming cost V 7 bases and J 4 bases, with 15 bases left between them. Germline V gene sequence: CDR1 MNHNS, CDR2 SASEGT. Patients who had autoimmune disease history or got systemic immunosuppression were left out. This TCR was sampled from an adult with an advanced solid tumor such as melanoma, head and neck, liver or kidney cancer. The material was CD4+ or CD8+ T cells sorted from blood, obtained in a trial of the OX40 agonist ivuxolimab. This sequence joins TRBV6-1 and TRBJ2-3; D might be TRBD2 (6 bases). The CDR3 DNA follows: TGTGCCAGCACTATAGGGTCGGGGGCAGATACGCAGTATTTT. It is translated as CASTIGSGADTQYF.